This TCR beta chain was observed in a study of regulatory T cells in long-lasting Graves disease. Study details: Newly diagnosed Graves' patients had taken antithyroid drugs under 3 months. The study, taken as a whole, reports: Persistent patients had more shared public clonotypes (fewer than 3,000) than new patients (around 950). Persistent-disease Graves' patients showed less TCR diversity than new cases. What was studied was peripheral blood only, and not thyroid tissue.

The authors built TCR beta libraries using iRepertoire HTBI primers and Arm-PCR of CDR3 regions. TCRdb re-called the multiplex PCR reads with MiXCR, one entry per CDR3 protein. The sample shows 560,000 or so distinct CDR3 sequences, roughly a sixth of them seen only once. The time point: newly diagnosed GD, antithyroid drugs for less than 3 months. TCR sequences were obtained from RNA taken from PBMCs. Regarding this clonotype: Antigen specificity is unknown.

The same data also contributed to another study, on T cells in Graves' hyperthyroidism and ophthalmopathy.

This receptor was obtained from a man younger than 30 with Graves disease. The sample was peripheral blood mononuclear cells (PBMCs), taken at new diagnosis, from a patient treated with antithyroid drugs.

The CDR3: CASSPLRASGSADTQYF. The CDR3 coding sequence is TGTGCCAGCAGCCCACTGAGGGCTAGCGGGAGTGCAGATACGCAGTATTTT. This chain connects TRBV7-6 to TRBJ2-3; 10 bases are a match to TRBD2. CDR1 SGHVS and CDR2 FNYEAQ come from the germline V gene. V lost 5 bases, J lost 4 bases, and 12 bases stayed unmatched. The CDR3 extends over 17 amino acids.